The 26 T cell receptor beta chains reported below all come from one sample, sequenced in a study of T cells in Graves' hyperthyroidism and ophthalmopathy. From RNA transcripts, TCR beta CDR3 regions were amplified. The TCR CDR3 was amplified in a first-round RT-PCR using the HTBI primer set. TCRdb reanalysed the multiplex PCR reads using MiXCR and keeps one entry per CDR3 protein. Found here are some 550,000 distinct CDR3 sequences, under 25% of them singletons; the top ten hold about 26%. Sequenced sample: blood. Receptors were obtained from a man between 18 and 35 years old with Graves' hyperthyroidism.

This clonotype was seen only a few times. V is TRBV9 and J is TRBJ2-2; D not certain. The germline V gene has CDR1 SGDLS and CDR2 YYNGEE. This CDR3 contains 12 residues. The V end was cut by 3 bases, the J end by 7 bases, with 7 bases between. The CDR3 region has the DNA TGTGCCAGCAGCGGGGATTTCGGGGAGCTGTTTTTT. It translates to CASSGDFGELFF.

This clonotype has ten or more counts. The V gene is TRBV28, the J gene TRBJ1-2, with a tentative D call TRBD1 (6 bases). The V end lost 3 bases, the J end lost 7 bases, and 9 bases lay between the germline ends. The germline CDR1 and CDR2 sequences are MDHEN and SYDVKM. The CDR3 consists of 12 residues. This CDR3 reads CASSFRGRGYTF. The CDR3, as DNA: TGTGCCAGCAGTTTCAGGGGCCGTGGCTACACCTTC.

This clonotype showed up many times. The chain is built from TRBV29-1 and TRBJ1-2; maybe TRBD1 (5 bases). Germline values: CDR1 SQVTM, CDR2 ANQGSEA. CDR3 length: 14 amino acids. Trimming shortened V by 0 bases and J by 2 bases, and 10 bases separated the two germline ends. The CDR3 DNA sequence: TGCAGCGTTGAAGACCCGGGGGTAAACTATGGCTACACCTTC. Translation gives CSVEDPGVNYGYTF. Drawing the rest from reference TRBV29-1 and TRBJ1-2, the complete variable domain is SAVISQKPSRDICQRGTSLTIQCQVDSQVTMMFWYRQQPGQSLTLIATANQGSEATYESGFVIDKFPISRPNLTFSTLTVSNMSPEDSSIYLCSVEDPGVNYGYTFGSGTRLTVV.

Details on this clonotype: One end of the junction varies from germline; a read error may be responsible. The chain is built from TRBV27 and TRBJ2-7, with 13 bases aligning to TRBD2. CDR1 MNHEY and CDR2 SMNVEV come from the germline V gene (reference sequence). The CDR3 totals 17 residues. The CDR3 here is CASSLSGLAGTFYEQYF. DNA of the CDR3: TGTGCCAGCAGTCTATCGGGACTAGCGGGAACTTTTTACGAGCAGTACTTC.

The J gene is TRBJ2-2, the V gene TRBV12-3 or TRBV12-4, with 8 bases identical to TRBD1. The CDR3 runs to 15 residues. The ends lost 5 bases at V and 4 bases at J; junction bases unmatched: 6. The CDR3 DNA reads TGTGCCAGCAGTCCGGGACAGGTCTTCACCGGGGAGCTGTTTTTT. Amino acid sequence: CASSPGQVFTGELFF.

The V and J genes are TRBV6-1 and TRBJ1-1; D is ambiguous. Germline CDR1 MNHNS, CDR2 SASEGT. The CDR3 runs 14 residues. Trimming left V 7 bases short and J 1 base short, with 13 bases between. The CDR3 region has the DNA TGTGCCAGCACGAGCGGGCTGGGGAACACTGAAGCTTTCTTT. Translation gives CASTSGLGNTEAFF.

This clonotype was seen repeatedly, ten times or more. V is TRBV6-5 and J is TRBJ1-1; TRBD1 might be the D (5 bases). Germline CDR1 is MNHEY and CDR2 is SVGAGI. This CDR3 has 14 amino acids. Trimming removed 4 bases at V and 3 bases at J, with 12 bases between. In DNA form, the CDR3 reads TGTGCCAGCAGTTCCAGGGTAGTATACACTGAAGCTTTCTTT. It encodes CASSSRVVYTEAFF.

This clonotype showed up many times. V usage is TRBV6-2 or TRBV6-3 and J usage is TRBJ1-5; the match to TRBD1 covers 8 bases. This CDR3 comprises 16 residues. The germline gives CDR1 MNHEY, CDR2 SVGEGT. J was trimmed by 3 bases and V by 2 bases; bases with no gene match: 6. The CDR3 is CASSYLPGQVNQPQHF. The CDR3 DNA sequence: TGTGCCAGCAGTTACCTTCCGGGACAGGTCAATCAGCCCCAGCATTTT.

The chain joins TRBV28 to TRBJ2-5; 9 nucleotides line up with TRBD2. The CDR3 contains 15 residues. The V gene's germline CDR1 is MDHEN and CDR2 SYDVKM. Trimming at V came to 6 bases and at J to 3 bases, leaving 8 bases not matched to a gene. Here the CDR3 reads CASREGLAGKETQYF. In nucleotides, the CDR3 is TGTGCCAGCAGGGAGGGGCTAGCGGGGAAAGAGACCCAGTACTTC.

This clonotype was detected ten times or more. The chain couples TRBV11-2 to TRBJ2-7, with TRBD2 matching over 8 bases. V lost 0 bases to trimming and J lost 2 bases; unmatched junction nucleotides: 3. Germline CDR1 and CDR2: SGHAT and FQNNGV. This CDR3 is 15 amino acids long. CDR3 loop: CASSLEAGGTYEQYF. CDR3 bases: TGTGCCAGCAGCTTAGAGGCGGGAGGTACCTACGAGCAGTACTTC.

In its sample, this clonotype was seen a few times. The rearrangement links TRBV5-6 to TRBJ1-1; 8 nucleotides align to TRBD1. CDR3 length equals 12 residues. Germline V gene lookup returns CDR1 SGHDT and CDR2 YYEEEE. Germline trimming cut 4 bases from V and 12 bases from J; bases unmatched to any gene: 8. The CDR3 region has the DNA TGTGCCAGCAGCCTGGGGACAGGTAGAACTTTCTTT. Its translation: CASSLGTGRTFF.

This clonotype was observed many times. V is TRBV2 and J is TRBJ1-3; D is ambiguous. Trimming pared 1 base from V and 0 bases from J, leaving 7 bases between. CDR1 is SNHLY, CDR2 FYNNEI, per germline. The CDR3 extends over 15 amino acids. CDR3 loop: CASSEGGNSGNTIYF. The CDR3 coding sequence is TGTGCCAGCAGTGAAGGAGGCAACTCTGGAAACACCATATATTTT.

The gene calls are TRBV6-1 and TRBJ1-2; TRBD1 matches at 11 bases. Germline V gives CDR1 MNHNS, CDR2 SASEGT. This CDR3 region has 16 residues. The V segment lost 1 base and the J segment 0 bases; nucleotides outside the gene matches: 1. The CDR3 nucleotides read TGTGCCAGCAGTGAAGGGACAGGGGGCACTAACTATGGCTACACCTTC. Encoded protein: CASSEGTGGTNYGYTF.

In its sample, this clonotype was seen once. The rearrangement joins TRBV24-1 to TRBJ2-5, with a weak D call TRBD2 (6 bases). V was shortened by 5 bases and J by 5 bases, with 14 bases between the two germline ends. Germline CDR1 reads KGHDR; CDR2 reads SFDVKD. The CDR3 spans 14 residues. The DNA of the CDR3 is TGTGCCACCAGTGTTTCCGTAGCGGACGAGACCCAGTACTTC. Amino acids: CATSVSVADETQYF.

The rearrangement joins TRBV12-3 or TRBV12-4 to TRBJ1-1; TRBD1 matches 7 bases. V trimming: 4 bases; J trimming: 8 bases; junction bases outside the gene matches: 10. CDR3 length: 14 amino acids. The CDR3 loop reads CASSSPGQNFEAFF. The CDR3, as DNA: TGTGCCAGCAGTTCCCCGGGACAGAATTTCGAAGCTTTCTTT.

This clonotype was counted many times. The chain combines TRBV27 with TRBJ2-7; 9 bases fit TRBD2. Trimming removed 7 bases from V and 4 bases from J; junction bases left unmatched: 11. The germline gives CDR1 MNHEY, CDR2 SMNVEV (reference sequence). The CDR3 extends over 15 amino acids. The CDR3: CASKGGTSSWYEQYF. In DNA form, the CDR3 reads TGTGCCAGCAAGGGCGGGACTAGCTCTTGGTACGAGCAGTACTTC.

Written as DNA, the CDR3 is TGTGCCAGCAGCCAAGTAGGCTTAGGGGGCGCGGGGGCTTTCTTT. Protein: CASSQVGLGGAGAFF. This chain connects TRBV3-1 to TRBJ1-1; 7 bases are shared with TRBD1. Germline trimming cut 1 base from V and 11 bases from J; bases unmatched to any gene: 13. Germline V gene sequence: CDR1 LGHDT, CDR2 YNNKEL (reference sequence). The CDR3 loop spans 15 amino acids.

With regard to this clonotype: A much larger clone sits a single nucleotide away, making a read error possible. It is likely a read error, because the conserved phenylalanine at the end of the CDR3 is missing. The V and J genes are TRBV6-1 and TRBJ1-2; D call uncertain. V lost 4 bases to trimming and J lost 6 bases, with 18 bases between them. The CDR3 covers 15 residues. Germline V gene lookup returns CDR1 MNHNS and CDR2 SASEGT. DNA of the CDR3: TGTGCCAGCAGTGCTGCCCCGGGTCTTAGGGATGGCTACACCCTC. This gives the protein CASSAAPGLRDGYTL.

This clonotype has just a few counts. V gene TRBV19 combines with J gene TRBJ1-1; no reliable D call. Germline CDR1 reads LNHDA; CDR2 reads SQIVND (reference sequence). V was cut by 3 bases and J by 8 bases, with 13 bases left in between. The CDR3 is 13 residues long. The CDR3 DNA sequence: TGTGCCAGTAGTATTGGAGCGGGTCGGGAAGCTTTCTTT. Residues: CASSIGAGREAFF.

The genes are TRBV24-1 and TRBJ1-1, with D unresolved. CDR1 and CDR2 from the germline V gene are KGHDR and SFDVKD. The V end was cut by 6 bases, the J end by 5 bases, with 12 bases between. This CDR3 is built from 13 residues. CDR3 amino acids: CATSSPGGTEAFF. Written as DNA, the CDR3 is TGTGCCACCAGTAGTCCAGGAGGAACTGAAGCTTTCTTT.

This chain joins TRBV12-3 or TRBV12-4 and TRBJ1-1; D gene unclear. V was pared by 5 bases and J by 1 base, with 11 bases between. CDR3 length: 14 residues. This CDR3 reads CASSPPLPNTEAFF. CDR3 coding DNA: TGTGCCAGCAGTCCCCCACTTCCGAACACTGAAGCTTTCTTT.

The CDR3 sequence is CASSLAVRTGKVYEQYF. As DNA, the CDR3 is TGCGCCAGCAGCTTGGCCGTAAGGACAGGCAAGGTGTACGAGCAGTACTTC. The gene calls are TRBV5-1 and TRBJ2-7; 7 bases are a match to TRBD1. Trimming cost V 0 bases and J 4 bases; bases outside gene matches: 13. The CDR3 spans 17 residues. Germline lookup yields CDR1 SGHRS and CDR2 YFSETQ.

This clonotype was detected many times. In DNA form, the CDR3 reads TGTGCCAGCAGCGCCCAAGGGGGGACGGACGAGCAGTACTTC. Translating it yields CASSAQGGTDEQYF. This rearrangement joins TRBV9 to TRBJ2-7, with D perhaps being TRBD1 or TRBD2 (6 bases each). CDR1 is SGDLS, CDR2 YYNGEE, per germline. There are 14 residues in the CDR3. Deletions cut 3 bases from V and 5 bases from J, with 15 bases between.

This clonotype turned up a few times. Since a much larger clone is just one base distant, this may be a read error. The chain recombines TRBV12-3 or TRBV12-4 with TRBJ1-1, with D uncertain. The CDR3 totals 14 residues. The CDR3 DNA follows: TGTGCCAGCAGTCACGGTAATTCGAACACTGAAGCTTGCTTT. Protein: CASSHGNSNTEACF.

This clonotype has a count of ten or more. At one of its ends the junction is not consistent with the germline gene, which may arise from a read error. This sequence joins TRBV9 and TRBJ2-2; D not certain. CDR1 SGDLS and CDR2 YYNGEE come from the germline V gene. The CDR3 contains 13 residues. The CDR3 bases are TGTGCCAGCAGCGTAGAGAACCCCGGGGAGCTGTTTTTT. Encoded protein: CASSVENPGELFF.

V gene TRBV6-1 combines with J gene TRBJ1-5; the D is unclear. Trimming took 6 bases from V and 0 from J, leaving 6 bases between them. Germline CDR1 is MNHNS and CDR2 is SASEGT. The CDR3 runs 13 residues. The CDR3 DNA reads TGTGCCAGCAGACACTATAGCAATCAGCCCCAGCATTTT. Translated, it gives CASRHYSNQPQHF.